This TCR beta chain was retrieved from a study of blood T cell repertoires in COVID-19. Study-level background: Collection of acute and convalescent COVID-19 samples took place in the United States, Italy and Spain. In each case, the material was cDNA or gDNA derived from T cells, B-cell-depleted T cells, or PBMCs.

V lost 5 bases, J lost 2 bases, and 16 bases lay in between. Looked up from germline, CDR1 is SGHNT and CDR2 is YYREEE (reference sequence). The CDR3 extends over 15 amino acids. Recruits, aged about 18 to 90 years, lived in 20 to 30 US areas. Participants reported their clinical history, and cohort assignment relied on those reports. Produced via immunoSEQ multiplex PCR; TCRdb's table is partial and in-frame only. The sample has about 290,000 clones, around 90% seen once. V gene TRBV5-4 combines with J gene TRBJ1-2, with a weak D call TRBD1 (6 bases). Sequenced: PBMCs or T cells enriched from blood (not recorded which). This TCR derives from a woman in her thirties or forties who had recovered from COVID-19. The CDR3 here is CASSTKQTGNYGYTF. The DNA of the CDR3 is TGTGCCAGCAGTACGAAACAAACAGGGAACTATGGCTACACCTTC.